The 31 T cell receptor beta chains below all came from one sample that was sequenced in a study of T cell repertoires in cytomegalovirus infection (dated by TCRdb to 2018 to 2020). What the treatment or condition label conveys for this sample: in vitro stimulation with specific CMV peptide epitopes to enrich CMV-specific T cells. This sample was sequenced with an Illumina HiSeq 1500. The raw public data were reprocessed by TCRdb itself: fastp quality trimming at Q25, MiXCR clonotype calling, in-frame beta chains only. Merged by CDR3 protein, the rows form single entries marked with the most common genes and DNA. This sample lists about half a million distinct CDR3 sequences; roughly 43% were detected once. 43% of the sample goes to the ten largest clones. No antigen has been assigned to these receptors. Sequences were derived from cultured PBMCs, sampled from culture after CMV antigen stimulation. Source of these receptors: a human donor in good health (CMV status not recorded). Some clones in this sample may be carry-over from other donors' samples.

This clonotype was detected a few times. The genes are TRBV20-1 and TRBJ2-7; the D call may be TRBD1 or TRBD2 (6 bases each). Germline CDR1 DFQATT, CDR2 SNEGSKA (reference sequence). The V end was cut by 2 bases, the J end by 6 bases, with 14 bases between. There are 13 residues in the CDR3. The CDR3 is CSARLGRGGEQYF. In DNA, the CDR3 is TGCAGTGCTAGATTAGGCAGGGGAGGCGAGCAGTACTTC.

The rearrangement joins TRBV10-2 to TRBJ2-5, with 8 nucleotides matching TRBD2. V gave up 7 bases and J gave up 5 bases; unmatched junction bases: 9. This CDR3 spans 14 amino acids. CDR1 and CDR2 from the germline V gene are WSHSY and SAAADI. The CDR3 nucleotides read TGCGCCAGCACCTTTAGCGGGGCAGGGGAGACCCAGTACTTC. Residues: CASTFSGAGETQYF.

This clonotype was observed a few times. CDR3 protein: CASSIDRGVAEAFF. For the CDR3, the DNA is TGTGCCAGTAGTATAGACCGAGGGGTGGCTGAAGCTTTCTTT. The rearrangement links TRBV19 to TRBJ1-1, with D perhaps TRBD1 (5 bases). V lost 0 bases and J lost 6, with 11 bases in between. Germline V gene data show CDR1 as LNHDA and CDR2 as SQIVND (reference sequence). This CDR3 comprises 14 residues.

For the CDR3, the DNA is TGTGCCAGCAGCTTTGCCGGGAGCGACACCGGGGAGCTGTTTTTT. Translation: CASSFAGSDTGELFF. The chain uses TRBV11-2 and TRBJ2-2, with D possibly TRBD2 on 6 matching bases. CDR1 and CDR2 (germline): SGHAT, FQNNGV. Trimming removed 3 bases at V and 3 bases at J, with 11 bases between. The CDR3 contains 15 residues.

This clonotype was seen a handful of times. CDR3 amino acids: CASSLSLAGVNEQYF. In DNA form, the CDR3 reads TGTGCCAGCAGCTTATCCCTAGCGGGAGTAAACGAGCAGTACTTC. This rearrangement joins TRBV11-2 to TRBJ2-7, with 10 bases that match TRBD2. The CDR3 consists of 15 residues. V lost 2 bases to trimming and J lost 5 bases; unmatched junction nucleotides: 6. Per the germline V gene, CDR1 is SGHAT and CDR2 is FQNNGV.

The chain uses TRBV4-1 and TRBJ2-7; D remains unclear. V was cut by 0 bases and J by 3 bases, with 12 bases left in between. Germline V gives CDR1 MGHRA, CDR2 YSYEKL. The CDR3 consists of 15 residues. CDR3 nucleotide sequence: TGCGCCAGCAGCCAAGAGCCCCCGGCAGACTACGAGCAGTACTTC. It encodes CASSQEPPADYEQYF.

The CDR3 DNA sequence: TGTGCCAGCAGTTCACCTAGCGGGAGACATATCACCGGGGAGCTGTTTTTT. It yields the protein CASSSPSGRHITGELFF. The genes are TRBV27 and TRBJ2-2; 10 bases align to TRBD2. This CDR3 contains 17 residues. CDR1 and CDR2 from the germline V gene are MNHEY and SMNVEV (reference sequence). V dropped 4 bases and J dropped 4; count of bases not matched to a gene: 9.

The genes are TRBV6-2 or TRBV6-3 and TRBJ1-5; 7 bases map to TRBD1. Looked up from germline, CDR1 is MNHEY and CDR2 is SVGEGT. The CDR3 consists of 17 residues. V lost 7 bases to trimming and J lost 2 bases; unmatched junction nucleotides: 14. DNA for the CDR3: TGTGCCAGCAAAAAAAGACAGGGTGTCGATCGCAATCAGCCCCAGCATTTT. This sequence encodes CASKKRQGVDRNQPQHF.

The rearrangement links TRBV7-8 to TRBJ2-5, with 9 bases lining up with TRBD2. V gave up 5 bases and J gave up 2 bases; unmatched junction bases: 9. The CDR3 runs 16 residues. Germline loops: CDR1 SGHVS, CDR2 FQNEAQ. The CDR3 region has the DNA TGTGCCAGCAGCGCTCGCGGGGGGGCCAAACAAGAGACCCAGTACTTC. As protein: CASSARGGAKQETQYF.

CDR3 in DNA: TGTGCCAGCAGCACAGGGAGTCGGGAAAAACTGTTTTTT. It translates to CASSTGSREKLFF. The chain combines TRBV12-3 or TRBV12-4 with TRBJ1-4; D may be TRBD1 (6 bases). V lost 6 bases to trimming and J lost 8 bases, with 13 bases between them. The CDR3 is 13 amino acids.

The V call is TRBV6-2 or TRBV6-3, the J call TRBJ2-1; 12 bases agree with TRBD2. Germline V CDR1 and CDR2: MNHEY, SVGEGT. J gave up 4 bases and V 0 bases, and 4 bases lay outside the gene matches. This CDR3 spans 17 amino acids. The CDR3 spells CASSYSPGTSGYNEQFF. The CDR3 nucleotides are TGTGCCAGCAGTTACTCGCCCGGGACTAGCGGGTACAATGAGCAGTTCTTC.

The V call is TRBV6-4, the J call TRBJ1-5; 9 nucleotides align to TRBD1. Per the germline V gene, CDR1 is MRHNA and CDR2 is SNTAGT. The CDR3 is made up of 15 amino acids. The V gene end was trimmed by 9 bases and the J gene end by 0 bases; junction bases not matched to a gene: 6. As DNA, the CDR3 is TGTGCCAGTCCTCACAGGGGGCTTAGCAATCAGCCCCAGCATTTT. Translated, it gives CASPHRGLSNQPQHF.

The chain has TRBV4-1 and TRBJ2-7, with 7 bases matching TRBD2. CDR3 size: 15 residues. Germline CDR1 is MGHRA and CDR2 is YSYEKL. The V and J ends lost 4 bases and 1 base, in that order; junction bases with no gene match: 7. CDR3 loop: CASSRGRTSSYEQYF. The DNA of the CDR3 is TGCGCCAGCAGCCGCGGGAGAACTTCTTCCTACGAGCAGTACTTC.

V and J are TRBV5-5 and TRBJ2-1; perhaps TRBD2 as D (7 bases). The germline V gene has CDR1 SGHKS and CDR2 YYEKEE (reference sequence). The V and J ends lost 3 bases and 3 bases respectively, with 10 bases between them. This CDR3 contains 14 residues. CDR3 DNA sequence: TGTGCCAGCAGCTGGGAGGGGGTCTACAATGAGCAGTTCTTC. Its protein is CASSWEGVYNEQFF.

The chain employs TRBV12-3 or TRBV12-4 and TRBJ2-7, with a weak D call TRBD1 (5 bases). Trimming took 7 bases from V and 2 from J, leaving 18 bases between them. This CDR3 spans 15 amino acids. Written as DNA, the CDR3 is TGTGCCAGCAACCAAAGGGGCTCAGGCGCCTACGAGCAGTACTTC. Its translation is CASNQRGSGAYEQYF.

This clonotype has a handful of counts. The chain couples TRBV28 to TRBJ1-1; D might be TRBD1 (5 bases). This CDR3 has 15 amino acids. V lost 3 bases and J 1 base, leaving 12 bases between the germline ends. Germline CDR1 is MDHEN and CDR2 is SYDVKM. CDR3 bases: TGTGCCAGCAGTTTCCGGACACCAGAGAACACTGAAGCTTTCTTT. Translating gives CASSFRTPENTEAFF.

There are a few counts of this clonotype. J is TRBJ2-7 and V is TRBV7-8; D is perhaps TRBD2 (7 bases). Germline CDR1 SGHVS, CDR2 FQNEAQ. The CDR3 length is 14 residues. Trimming removed 5 bases at V and 1 base at J, with 12 bases between. DNA of the CDR3: TGTGCCAGCAGCCCAGAGGGGGGGTCCTACGAGCAGTACGTC. It is translated as CASSPEGGSYEQYV.

V gene TRBV7-6 combines with J gene TRBJ1-1; D unresolved. V dropped 4 bases and J dropped 5 bases, with 14 bases sitting between them. From germline, CDR1 is SGHVS and CDR2 FNYEAQ. The length of the CDR3 is 14 residues. The CDR3 DNA reads as TGTGCCAGCAGCTCATCCCTTCGGCCGACTGAAGCTTTCTTT. Translating it yields CASSSSLRPTEAFF.

V usage is TRBV6-2 or TRBV6-3 and J usage is TRBJ2-3; weak D call: TRBD2 (6 bases). The CDR3 runs 18 residues. Germline V lookup: CDR1 MNHEY, CDR2 SVGEGT. V was pared by 2 bases and J by 0 bases, with 18 bases between. The CDR3 nucleotides read TGTGCCAGCAGTTACGATCTTCAAGGGAGGACTAGCACAGATACGCAGTATTTT. Translation: CASSYDLQGRTSTDTQYF.

V is TRBV7-9 and J is TRBJ2-4, with 10 bases aligning to TRBD2. This CDR3 region has 16 residues. V shed 5 bases, J shed 8 bases, and the junction held 12 bases outside the gene matches. Germline assignment: CDR1 SEHNR and CDR2 FQNEAQ (reference sequence). DNA of the CDR3: TGTGCCAGCAGCCCTCCTAGCGGGAGTTCGGGGGACATTCAGTACTTC. Residues: CASSPPSGSSGDIQYF.

This clonotype has just a few counts. This sequence joins TRBV20-1 and TRBJ2-1; 11 bases are a match to TRBD1. The CDR3 has 19 amino acids. Unmatched junction bases numbered 10, after V lost 0 bases and J lost 0 bases. Germline lookup yields CDR1 DFQATT and CDR2 SNEGSKA (reference sequence). The CDR3 region has the DNA TGCAGTGCTAGAGACGCCGGGACAGGGGGTTTAAGCTCCTACAATGAGCAGTTCTTC. Translated, it gives CSARDAGTGGLSSYNEQFF.

The chain is built from TRBV6-6 and TRBJ2-3, with TRBD2 matching 13 bases. The trim removed 0 bases at V and 2 bases at J, leaving 5 bases unmatched. Germline lookup yields CDR1 MNHNY and CDR2 SVGAGI (reference sequence). The CDR3 length is 18 residues. The CDR3 protein is CASSYSGTSGKTTDTQYF. Written as DNA, the CDR3 is TGTGCCAGCAGTTACTCGGGGACTAGCGGGAAGACCACAGATACGCAGTATTTT.

The gene calls are TRBV12-3 or TRBV12-4 and TRBJ1-5, with TRBD1 as a possible D gene (5 bases). The V and J ends lost 7 bases and 6 bases respectively, with 13 bases between them. CDR3 size: 13 residues. CDR3 region: CASTQKGFQPQHF. The DNA for the CDR3 is TGTGCCAGCACCCAGAAGGGGTTTCAGCCCCAGCATTTT.

The chain combines TRBV20-1 with TRBJ1-2, with D maybe TRBD1 (5 bases). The CDR3 totals 11 residues. Germline-derived CDR1 and CDR2 are DFQATT and SNEGSKA (reference sequence). V gave up 5 bases and J gave up 8 bases, with 12 bases separating them. Here the CDR3 DNA reads TGCAGTGCTCACGGGACTCCCGGCTACACCTTC. Its protein is CSAHGTPGYTF.

The table lists this clonotype with a few counts. The chain uses TRBV7-2 and TRBJ1-2, with D unresolved. The CDR3 loop spans 13 amino acids. Trimming shortened V by 2 bases and J by 7 bases, and 11 bases separated the two germline ends. Looked up from germline, CDR1 is SGHTA and CDR2 is FQGNSA. The CDR3 bases are TGTGCCAGCAGCTTAAACCGGGAACGTGGCTACACCTTC. As protein: CASSLNRERGYTF.

V is TRBV4-1 and J is TRBJ2-2; D is undetermined. This CDR3 is built from 16 residues. Germline CDR1 is MGHRA and CDR2 is YSYEKL. Trimming shortened V by 4 bases and J by 0 bases, and 12 bases separated the two germline ends. CDR3 in amino acids: CASSPTDGSNTGELFF. CDR3 DNA sequence: TGCGCCAGCAGCCCAACGGACGGATCGAACACCGGGGAGCTGTTTTTT.

The chain couples TRBV6-5 to TRBJ1-4; 8 positions agree with TRBD1. The V segment lost 5 bases and the J segment 7 bases; nucleotides outside the gene matches: 9. Per the germline V gene, CDR1 is MNHEY and CDR2 is SVGAGI. CDR3 size: 15 residues. CDR3: CASSPWTGIGEKLFF. The CDR3 coding sequence is TGTGCCAGCAGTCCCTGGACAGGGATCGGTGAAAAACTGTTTTTT.

This clonotype has more than one count but fewer than ten. The rearrangement links TRBV12-3 or TRBV12-4 to TRBJ2-3, with D possibly matching TRBD2 (6 bases). Trimming shortened V by 7 bases and J by 4 bases, and 12 bases separated the two germline ends. This CDR3 is 13 amino acids long. The CDR3 sequence: CASTAGFADTQYF. Here the CDR3 DNA reads TGTGCCAGCACCGCGGGGTTCGCAGATACGCAGTATTTT.

J is TRBJ2-7 and V is TRBV6-2 or TRBV6-3; possible D gene TRBD1, 6 bases. V was clipped by 6 bases and J by 5 bases, with 11 bases between them. The CDR3 totals 12 residues. Germline-derived CDR1 and CDR2 are MNHEY and SVGEGT. The CDR3 is CASRTYRDEQYF. In DNA form, the CDR3 reads TGTGCCAGCAGGACGTACAGGGACGAGCAGTACTTC.

The chain has TRBV20-1 and TRBJ1-4; D is perhaps TRBD1 (5 bases). Germline CDR1 DFQATT, CDR2 SNEGSKA (reference sequence). This CDR3 comprises 12 residues. V dropped 6 bases and J dropped 14 bases, with 19 bases sitting between them. CDR3 in amino acids: CSASGGGLGLFF. The CDR3 DNA reads TGCAGTGCCAGTGGGGGGGGACTGGGGCTGTTTTTT.

The chain recombines TRBV4-3 with TRBJ2-1, with TRBD2 matching over 8 bases. V gave up 0 bases and J gave up 4 bases; unmatched junction bases: 8. In germline, CDR1 is LGHNA, CDR2 YSLEER. The CDR3 covers 17 residues. Written as DNA, the CDR3 is TGCGCCAGCAGCCAAGATCCCCCGGGACTAGGATACAATGAGCAGTTCTTC. Its translation is CASSQDPPGLGYNEQFF.